Shown below are 14 T cell receptor beta chains from a single sample sequenced in a study of T-cell reconstitution after alpha-beta-depleted transplantation in children. Researchers prepared the TCRbeta library using unique molecular identifiers, the study reports. TCRdb processed the PCR reads anew with MiXCR; each CDR3 protein has one entry. The sample carries about 260,000 distinct CDR3 sequences, around 10% recorded once. The sequenced sample was peripheral blood, obtained 180 days after TCRalphabeta/CD19-depleted stem cell transplant. These receptors were taken from a male patient aged 2-15 years who had a stem cell transplant for chronic granulomatous disease, so the T cells may come from the graft donor.

This clonotype was seen ten or more times. This chain joins TRBV5-6 and TRBJ2-2, with D unresolved. CDR3 size: 16 residues. Germline V gene sequence: CDR1 SGHDT, CDR2 YYEEEE. V gave up 2 bases and J gave up 0 bases, with 11 bases separating them. CDR3 region: CASSFGPNSNTGELFF. CDR3 sequence (DNA): TGTGCCAGCAGCTTCGGGCCTAATTCGAACACCGGGGAGCTGTTTTTT.

This clonotype was found many times. The chain is built from TRBV5-1 and TRBJ2-1; D uncertain. The CDR3 covers 13 residues. Trimming took off 2 bases at V and 6 bases at J, with 9 bases between the two ends. CDR1 SGHRS and CDR2 YFSETQ come from the germline V gene. CDR3 DNA sequence: TGCGCCAGCAGCTTCGACCGGGTCAATGAGCAGTTCTTC. Translated, it gives CASSFDRVNEQFF.

This clonotype was counted at least ten times. The J gene is TRBJ2-7, the V gene TRBV4-2; D ambiguous. The CDR3 spans 12 residues. The V gene's germline CDR1 is LGHNA and CDR2 YNFKEQ. V lost 2 bases, J lost 6 bases, and 8 bases lay in between. DNA for the CDR3: TGTGCCAGCAGCCAAATGGGCGGCGAGCAGTACTTC. The encoded protein is CASSQMGGEQYF.

This clonotype has ten or more counts. The chain is built from TRBV6-1 and TRBJ2-5, with D hard to call. Trimming removed 6 bases at V and 4 bases at J, with 12 bases between. Germline V gene lookup returns CDR1 MNHNS and CDR2 SASEGT. CDR3 size: 13 residues. The CDR3 DNA reads as TGTGCCAGCAGACGGGCCTGGGGAGAGACCCAGTACTTC. Encoded protein: CASRRAWGETQYF.

The sample holds a few counts of this clonotype. The genes are TRBV5-1 and TRBJ2-2; 7 bases are a match to TRBD1. Germline CDR1 and CDR2: SGHRS and YFSETQ. V lost 4 bases to trimming and J lost 8 bases; unmatched junction nucleotides: 8. This CDR3 has 14 amino acids. As DNA, the CDR3 is TGCGCCAGCAGCCTGTACAGGGGACCGGGGGAGCTGTTTTTT. Protein product: CASSLYRGPGELFF.

This clonotype has a count of ten or more. The junction departs from germline at one end; a sequencing error may be responsible. The chain joins TRBV4-1 to TRBJ1-1; D gene unclear. This CDR3 has 15 amino acids. Looked up from germline, CDR1 is MGHRA and CDR2 is YSYEKL. In nucleotides, the CDR3 is TGCGCCAGCAGCCAAGATAAGGGCTTGAAGACTGAAGCTTTCTTT. Its protein is CASSQDKGLKTEAFF.

The chain combines TRBV12-3 or TRBV12-4 with TRBJ2-7; perhaps TRBD2 as D (5 bases). V shed 8 bases and J shed 3 bases, with 11 bases lying between them. This CDR3 is built from 12 residues. The CDR3 sequence: CASRLGSYEQYF. CDR3 sequence (DNA): TGTGCCAGCCGATTAGGGAGCTACGAGCAGTACTTC.

The table lists this clonotype with many counts. This chain links TRBV4-1 with TRBJ2-7, with 9 positions matching TRBD2. The length of the CDR3 is 16 residues. Germline V gene data show CDR1 as MGHRA and CDR2 as YSYEKL. Trimming at V came to 1 base and at J to 4 bases, leaving 8 bases not matched to a gene. The CDR3 bases are TGCGCCAGCAGCCAAGTTGGTGGCGGGAGGGGGTACGAGCAGTACTTC. Translated, it gives CASSQVGGGRGYEQYF.

This clonotype has ten or more counts. A junction boundary mismatches the germline segment, possibly from a read error. This chain uses TRBV5-1 with TRBJ2-7; either TRBD1 or TRBD2 may supply D (5 bases each). CDR1 is SGHRS, CDR2 YFSETQ, per germline. The CDR3 extends over 13 amino acids. CDR3 protein: CASRLAVGDDLYF. The CDR3 DNA follows: TGCGCCAGCAGATTGGCTGTTGGGGACGACTTATACTTC.

This clonotype was counted many times. The gene calls are TRBV3-1 and TRBJ2-7; a weak D match, TRBD2 (5 bases). Germline CDR1 and CDR2: LGHDT and YNNKEL (reference sequence). The CDR3 is 13 residues long. The V gene lost 4 bases and the J gene lost 3 bases, with 10 bases spanning the gap. The CDR3 reads CASSPGLGYEQYF. CDR3 bases: TGTGCCAGCAGCCCGGGATTAGGCTACGAGCAGTACTTC.

This clonotype was observed many times. V is TRBV12-3 or TRBV12-4 and J is TRBJ1-5; D is perhaps TRBD1 (5 bases). This CDR3 has 13 amino acids. Trimming removed 6 bases at V and 2 bases at J, with 8 bases between. CDR3 region: CASRVGGNQPQHF. In DNA form, the CDR3 reads TGTGCCAGCAGGGTAGGGGGCAATCAGCCCCAGCATTTT.

This clonotype occurred many times. The chain combines TRBV5-8 with TRBJ1-4, with a possible D match to TRBD1 (6 bases). V lost 1 base and J 3 bases, leaving 10 bases between the germline ends. CDR3 size: 15 residues. Germline V gene data show CDR1 as SGHTS and CDR2 as YDEGEE. CDR3 amino acids: CASSLPGAPNEKLFF. CDR3 bases: TGTGCCAGCAGCTTGCCAGGGGCTCCTAATGAAAAACTGTTTTTT.

Ten or more counts support this clonotype. The V and J genes are TRBV7-9 and TRBJ2-3, with D unclear. Deletions cut 5 bases from V and 3 bases from J, with 9 bases between. The germline gives CDR1 SEHNR, CDR2 FQNEAQ (reference sequence). The CDR3 loop spans 13 amino acids. The CDR3 nucleotides are TGTGCCAGCAGCGTGGGGTTGACAGATACGCAGTATTTT. Its protein product is CASSVGLTDTQYF.

This clonotype was counted at least ten times. CDR3 DNA: TGTGCCAGCAGTTTTTGGGGACAGATCAGTCAGCCCCAGCATTTT. This translates into CASSFWGQISQPQHF. The V call is TRBV12-3 or TRBV12-4, the J call TRBJ1-5; 7 positions match TRBD1. The CDR3 sequence is 15 residues long. V gave up 3 bases and J gave up 6 bases; unmatched junction bases: 8.